The 13 T cell receptor beta chains reported below all come from one sample, sequenced in a study of cytomegalovirus exposure and HLA in healthy donors. The primer mix had 60 Vbeta and 13 Jbeta primers. Using immunoSEQ multiplex PCR, the repertoire was profiled, and TCRdb retains in-frame clones only, with some absent. Here the sample spans approximately 140,000 clones, 79% being singletons. Sequencing was carried out using PBMCs. The receptor set was obtained from a human donor in good health.

The DNA for the CDR3 is TGTGCCAGCCCCCGACCTCGAACGGGACAGGGGGTCACTGAAGCTTTCTTT. Its translation is CASPRPRTGQGVTEAFF. The V gene is TRBV2, the J gene TRBJ1-1; 11 positions match TRBD1. Germline V gene data show CDR1 as SNHLY and CDR2 as FYNNEI. The CDR3 runs to 17 residues. The trim removed 8 bases at V and 4 bases at J, leaving 15 bases unmatched.

The chain couples TRBV9 to TRBJ2-1; 10 nucleotides agree with TRBD2. Trimming removed 3 bases from V and 4 bases from J; junction bases left unmatched: 13. Germline loops: CDR1 SGDLS, CDR2 YYNGEE. The CDR3 runs to 18 residues. The CDR3 here is CASSAHHERGGRYNEQFF. DNA for the CDR3: TGTGCCAGCAGCGCACACCATGAGCGGGGGGGCCGGTACAATGAGCAGTTCTTC.

This clone was picked up one time. V gene TRBV19 combines with J gene TRBJ2-7; D is possibly TRBD2 (5 bases). This CDR3 is built from 13 residues. V was trimmed by 4 bases and J by 3 bases, leaving 10 bases between them. The germline CDR1 and CDR2 sequences are LNHDA and SQIVND (reference sequence). The CDR3 DNA is TGTGCCAGTAGTACCGGACTCCTCTACGAGCAGTACTTC. Its translation is CASSTGLLYEQYF.

The chain joins TRBV19 to TRBJ1-6, with a weak D call TRBD1 (5 bases). The CDR3 is 14 amino acids. CDR1 and CDR2 from the germline V gene are LNHDA and SQIVND (reference sequence). The V end lost 5 bases, the J end lost 13 bases, and 18 bases lay between the germline ends. The CDR3 sequence is CASSAQNGHAPLHF. DNA for the CDR3: TGTGCCAGTAGTGCGCAGAACGGACACGCGCCCCTCCACTTT.

The chain links TRBV5-5 to TRBJ2-7, with D maybe TRBD1 (6 bases). Between the trimmed V and J ends, which lost 3 bases and 2 bases, there was a span of 12 bases. The CDR3 contains 14 residues. CDR1 SGHKS and CDR2 YYEKEE come from the germline V gene (reference sequence). The CDR3 is CASSWDTYPYEQYF. CDR3 in DNA: TGTGCCAGCAGCTGGGACACCTACCCCTACGAGCAGTACTTC.

The chain carries TRBV2 and TRBJ1-1; no clear D gene. The germline gives CDR1 SNHLY, CDR2 FYNNEI. Trimming pared 6 bases from V and 4 bases from J, leaving 15 bases between. This CDR3 is 14 amino acids long. CDR3 DNA: TGTGCCAGCAGGGGATTGAAAGGGAGCACTGAAGCTTTCTTT. It codes for CASRGLKGSTEAFF.

The chain has TRBV6-6 and TRBJ2-5; 8 positions agree with TRBD1. The CDR3 has 14 residues. After removal of 8 bases from V and 4 bases from J, the junction contained 9 bases not matched to a gene. CDR1 is MNHNY, CDR2 SVGAGI, per germline (reference sequence). The CDR3: CASSQGALGETQYF. Here the CDR3 DNA reads TGTGCCAGCTCCCAGGGGGCGCTTGGAGAGACCCAGTACTTC.

CDR3 coding DNA: TGTGCCAGCAGTTACTCGTACCGGGGAGCGAATGAAAAACTGTTTTTT. Translated, it gives CASSYSYRGANEKLFF. The chain carries TRBV6-5 and TRBJ1-4, with unresolved D. Trimming left V 0 bases short and J 5 bases short, with 13 bases between. The CDR3 has 16 amino acids. Germline V gene data show CDR1 as MNHEY and CDR2 as SVGAGI.

This chain links TRBV6-5 with TRBJ2-3; no clear D. This CDR3 comprises 11 residues. CDR1 and CDR2 from the germline V gene are MNHEY and SVGAGI. Trimming stripped 5 bases from V and 4 bases from J, with 4 bases between. CDR3 amino acids: CASSRADTQYF. In DNA, the CDR3 is TGTGCCAGCAGTCGTGCAGATACGCAGTATTTT.

The chain has TRBV14 and TRBJ2-3; the match to TRBD2 covers 15 bases. V was clipped by 4 bases and J by 1 base; unmatched bases: 0. Per germline, CDR1 SGHDN and CDR2 FVKESK. This CDR3 has 16 residues. The DNA of the CDR3 is TGTGCCAGCAGCCGGACTAGCGGGAGGGGCACAGATACGCAGTATTTT. This translates into CASSRTSGRGTDTQYF.

This chain links TRBV4-2 with TRBJ1-2; the D gene is possibly TRBD1 (5 bases). CDR1 is LGHNA, CDR2 YNFKEQ, per germline. Trimming stripped 1 base from V and 0 bases from J, with 18 bases between. The CDR3 sequence is 18 residues long. CDR3 in DNA: TGTGCCAGCAGCCAAGGGACACACTTAATTAACTCTAACTATGGCTACACCTTC. This translates into CASSQGTHLINSNYGYTF.

V is TRBV27 and J is TRBJ2-7; maybe TRBD2 (7 bases). Germline V CDR1 and CDR2: MNHEY, SMNVEV (reference sequence). V was clipped by 0 bases and J by 3 bases, with 12 bases between them. The CDR3 is 15 amino acids. The DNA for the CDR3 is TGTGCCAGCAGTTTATCGCGGGGGCCAGTCTACGAGCAGTACTTC. Its protein is CASSLSRGPVYEQYF.

The chain is built from TRBV2 and TRBJ1-4; TRBD1 matches 7 bases. V was pared by 3 bases and J by 1 base, with 2 bases of the junction left unmatched. Germline V gene lookup returns CDR1 SNHLY and CDR2 FYNNEI. The CDR3 contains 15 residues. CDR3 in amino acids: CASSEGQRTNEKLFF. The DNA for the CDR3 is TGTGCCAGCAGTGAGGGACAGAGAACTAATGAAAAACTGTTTTTT.